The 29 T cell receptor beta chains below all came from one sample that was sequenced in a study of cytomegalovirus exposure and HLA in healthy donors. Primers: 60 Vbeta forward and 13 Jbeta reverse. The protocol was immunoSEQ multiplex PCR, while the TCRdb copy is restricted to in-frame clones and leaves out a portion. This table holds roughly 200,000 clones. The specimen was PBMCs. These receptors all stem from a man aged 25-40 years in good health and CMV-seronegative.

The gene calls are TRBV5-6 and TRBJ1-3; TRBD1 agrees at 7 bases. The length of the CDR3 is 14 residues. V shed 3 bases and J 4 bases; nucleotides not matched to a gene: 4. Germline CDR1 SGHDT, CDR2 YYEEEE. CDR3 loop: CASSSSGGGNTIYF. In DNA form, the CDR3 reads TGTGCCAGCAGCTCGTCAGGGGGAGGAAACACCATATATTTT.

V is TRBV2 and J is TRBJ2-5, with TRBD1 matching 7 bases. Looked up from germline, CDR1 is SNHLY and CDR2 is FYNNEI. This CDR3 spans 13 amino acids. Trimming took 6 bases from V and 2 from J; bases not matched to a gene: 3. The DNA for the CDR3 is TGTGCCAGCAGGGTGGGACAGCAAGAGACCCAGTACTTC. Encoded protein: CASRVGQQETQYF.

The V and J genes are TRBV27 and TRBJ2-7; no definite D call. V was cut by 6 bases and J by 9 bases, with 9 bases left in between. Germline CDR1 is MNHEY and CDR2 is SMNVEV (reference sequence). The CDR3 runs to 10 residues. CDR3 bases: TGTGCCAGCAGACCGACTGGGCAGTACTTC. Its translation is CASRPTGQYF.

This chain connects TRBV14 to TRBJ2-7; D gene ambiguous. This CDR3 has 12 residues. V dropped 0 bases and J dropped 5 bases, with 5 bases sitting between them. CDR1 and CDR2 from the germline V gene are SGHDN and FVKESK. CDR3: CASSQDFNEQYF. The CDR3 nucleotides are TGTGCCAGCAGCCAAGATTTCAACGAGCAGTACTTC.

The CDR3, as DNA: TGCGCCAGCAGCTTGGAGGGGACAGTTTATGGCTACACCTTC. Its translation is CASSLEGTVYGYTF. This chain links TRBV5-1 with TRBJ1-2, with 7 bases aligning to TRBD1. This CDR3 contains 14 residues. Germline V lookup: CDR1 SGHRS, CDR2 YFSETQ. Trimming removed 0 bases from V and 5 bases from J; junction bases left unmatched: 4.

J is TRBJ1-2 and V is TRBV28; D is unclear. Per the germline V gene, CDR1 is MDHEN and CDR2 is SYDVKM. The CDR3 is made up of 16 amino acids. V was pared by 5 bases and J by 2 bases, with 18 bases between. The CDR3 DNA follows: TGTGCCAGCAGTGATCTCCGGGAGCGTGGAAACTATGGCTACACCTTC. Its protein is CASSDLRERGNYGYTF.

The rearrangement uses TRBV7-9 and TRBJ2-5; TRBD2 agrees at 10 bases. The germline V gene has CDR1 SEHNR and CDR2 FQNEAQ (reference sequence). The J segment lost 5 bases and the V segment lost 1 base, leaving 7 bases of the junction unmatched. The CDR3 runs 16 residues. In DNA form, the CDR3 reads TGTGCCAGCAGCTTAGACCGACTAGCGGGTTCGGAGACCCAGTACTTC. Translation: CASSLDRLAGSETQYF.

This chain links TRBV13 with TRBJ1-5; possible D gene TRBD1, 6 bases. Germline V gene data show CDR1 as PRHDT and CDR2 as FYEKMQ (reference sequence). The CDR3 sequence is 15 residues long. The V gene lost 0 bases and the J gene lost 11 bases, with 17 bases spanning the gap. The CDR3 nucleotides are TGTGCCAGCAGCTTAGGCAACAGGGTGGGGCAGTCCCAGCATTTT. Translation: CASSLGNRVGQSQHF.

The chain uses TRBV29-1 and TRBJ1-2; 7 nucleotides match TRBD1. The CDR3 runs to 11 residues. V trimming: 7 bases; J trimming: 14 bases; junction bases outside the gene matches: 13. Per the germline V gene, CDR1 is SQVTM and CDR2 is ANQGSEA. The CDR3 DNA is TGCAGCGCCCGATTCGACAGGGCTTGTACCTTC. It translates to CSARFDRACTF.

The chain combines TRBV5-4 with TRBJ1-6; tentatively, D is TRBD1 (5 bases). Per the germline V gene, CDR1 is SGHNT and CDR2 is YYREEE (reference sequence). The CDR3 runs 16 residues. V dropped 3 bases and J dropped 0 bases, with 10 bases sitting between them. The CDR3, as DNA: TGTGCCAGCAGCTCGTACAGGAGCTCCTATAATTCACCCCTCCACTTT. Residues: CASSSYRSSYNSPLHF.

The CDR3 DNA reads TGCGCCAGCAGCTTCAGCGGCCCAAGAAAAGAGCAGTTCTTC. It codes for CASSFSGPRKEQFF. The chain uses TRBV5-1 and TRBJ2-1; D is perhaps TRBD2 (5 bases). The germline gives CDR1 SGHRS, CDR2 YFSETQ. CDR3 length equals 14 residues. V dropped 2 bases and J dropped 10 bases, with 16 bases sitting between them. Full variable domain (missing parts from reference TRBV5-1 and TRBJ2-1): KAGVTQTPRYLIKTRGQQVTLSCSPISGHRSVSWYQQTPGQGLQFLFEYFSETQRNKGNFPGRFSGRQFSNSRSEMNVSTLELGDSALYLCASSFSGPRKEQFFGPGTRLTVL.

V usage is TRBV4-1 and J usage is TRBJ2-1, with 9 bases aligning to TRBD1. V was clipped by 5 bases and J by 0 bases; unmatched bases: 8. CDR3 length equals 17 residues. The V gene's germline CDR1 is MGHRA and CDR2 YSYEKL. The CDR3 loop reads CASSDRGGKSSYNEQFF. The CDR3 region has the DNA TGCGCCAGCAGCGACAGGGGGGGTAAAAGCTCCTACAATGAGCAGTTCTTC.

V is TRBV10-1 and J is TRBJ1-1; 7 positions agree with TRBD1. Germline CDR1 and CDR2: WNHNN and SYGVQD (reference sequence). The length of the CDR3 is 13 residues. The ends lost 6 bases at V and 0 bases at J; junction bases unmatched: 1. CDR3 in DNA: TGCGCCAGCAGACAGGGGTTGAACACTGAAGCTTTCTTT. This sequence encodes CASRQGLNTEAFF.

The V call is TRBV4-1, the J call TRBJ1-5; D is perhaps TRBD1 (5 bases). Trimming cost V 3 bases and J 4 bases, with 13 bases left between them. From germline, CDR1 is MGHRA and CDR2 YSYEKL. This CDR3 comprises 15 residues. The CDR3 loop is CASSHPDRGNQPQHF. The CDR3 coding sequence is TGCGCCAGCAGCCACCCCGACAGAGGTAATCAGCCCCAGCATTTT.

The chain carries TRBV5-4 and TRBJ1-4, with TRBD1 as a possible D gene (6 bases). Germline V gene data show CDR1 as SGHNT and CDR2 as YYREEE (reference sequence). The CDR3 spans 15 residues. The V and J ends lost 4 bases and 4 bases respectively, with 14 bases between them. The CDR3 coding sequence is TGTGCCAGCAGCCCCTCGGGGGGGCTTAATGAAAAACTGTTTTTT. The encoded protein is CASSPSGGLNEKLFF.

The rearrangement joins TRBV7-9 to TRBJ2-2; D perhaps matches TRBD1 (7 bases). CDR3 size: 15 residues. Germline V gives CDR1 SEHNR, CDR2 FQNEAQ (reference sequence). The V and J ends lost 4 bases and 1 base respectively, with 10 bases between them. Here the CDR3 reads CASSSGDRNTGELFF. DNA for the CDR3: TGTGCCAGCAGCTCGGGGGACAGGAACACCGGGGAGCTGTTTTTT.

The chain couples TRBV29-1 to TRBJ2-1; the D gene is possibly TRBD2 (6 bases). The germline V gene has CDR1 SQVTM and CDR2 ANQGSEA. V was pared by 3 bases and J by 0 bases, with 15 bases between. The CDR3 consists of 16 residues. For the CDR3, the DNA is TGCAGCGTTGAGAGCGGGCCGGCAATCTCCTACAATGAGCAGTTCTTC. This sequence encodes CSVESGPAISYNEQFF.

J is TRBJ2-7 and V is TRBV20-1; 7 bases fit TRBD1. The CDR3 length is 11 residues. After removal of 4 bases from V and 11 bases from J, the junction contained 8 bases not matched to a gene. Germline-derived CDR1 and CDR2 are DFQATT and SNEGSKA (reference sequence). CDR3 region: CSANRGDTEYF. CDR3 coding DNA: TGCAGTGCTAACAGGGGAGACACCGAGTACTTC.

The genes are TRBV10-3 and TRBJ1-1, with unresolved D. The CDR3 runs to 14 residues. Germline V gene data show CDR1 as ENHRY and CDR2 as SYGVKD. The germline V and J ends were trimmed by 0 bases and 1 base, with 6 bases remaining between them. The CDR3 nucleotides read TGTGCCATCAGTGAGTCGCCAGGGAACACTGAAGCTTTCTTT. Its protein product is CAISESPGNTEAFF.

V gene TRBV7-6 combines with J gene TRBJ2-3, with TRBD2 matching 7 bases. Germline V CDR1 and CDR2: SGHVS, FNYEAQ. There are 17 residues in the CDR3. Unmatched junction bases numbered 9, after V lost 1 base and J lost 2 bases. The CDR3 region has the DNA TGTGCCAGCAGCTTAGTGGGCGGGGGACCAAACACAGATACGCAGTATTTT. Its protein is CASSLVGGGPNTDTQYF.

The CDR3 DNA reads TGTGCCACCAGCAGAGAACTAGGACCACGTAGCGACAATGAGCAGTTCTTC. Protein: CATSRELGPRSDNEQFF. The chain links TRBV15 to TRBJ2-1, with D possibly matching TRBD2 (5 bases). CDR3 length: 17 residues. V shed 0 bases and J shed 5 bases, with 17 bases lying between them. Germline CDR1 is LNHNV and CDR2 is YYDKDF (reference sequence). The full variable domain, rest sourced from reference TRBV15 and TRBJ2-1, is DAMVIQNPRYQVTQFGKPVTLSCSQTLNHNVMYWYQQKSSQAPKLLFHYYDKDFNNEADTPDNFQSRRPNTSFCFLDIRSPGLGDTAMYLCATSRELGPRSDNEQFFGPGTRLTVL.

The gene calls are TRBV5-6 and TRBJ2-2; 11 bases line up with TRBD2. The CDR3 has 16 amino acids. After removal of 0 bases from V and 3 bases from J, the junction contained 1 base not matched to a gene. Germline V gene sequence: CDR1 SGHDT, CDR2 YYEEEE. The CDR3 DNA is TGTGCCAGCAGCTTGGGACTAGCGGGGTACACCGGGGAGCTGTTTTTT. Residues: CASSLGLAGYTGELFF.

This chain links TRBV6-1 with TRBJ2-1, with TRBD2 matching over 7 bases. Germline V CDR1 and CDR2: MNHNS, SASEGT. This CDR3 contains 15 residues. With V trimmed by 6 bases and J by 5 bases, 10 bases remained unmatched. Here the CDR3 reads CASSRRAGVDNEQFF. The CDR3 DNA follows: TGTGCCAGCAGCCGCAGGGCGGGAGTCGACAATGAGCAGTTCTTC.

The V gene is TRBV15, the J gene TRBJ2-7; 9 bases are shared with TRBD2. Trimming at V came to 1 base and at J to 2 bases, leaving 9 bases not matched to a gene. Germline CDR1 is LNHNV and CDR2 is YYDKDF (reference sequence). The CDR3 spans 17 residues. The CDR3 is CATSRGASGVKAYEQYF. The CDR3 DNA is TGTGCCACCAGCAGAGGTGCTAGCGGGGTCAAGGCCTACGAGCAGTACTTC. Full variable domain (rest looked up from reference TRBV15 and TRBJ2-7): DAMVIQNPRYQVTQFGKPVTLSCSQTLNHNVMYWYQQKSSQAPKLLFHYYDKDFNNEADTPDNFQSRRPNTSFCFLDIRSPGLGDTAMYLCATSRGASGVKAYEQYFGPGTRLTVT.

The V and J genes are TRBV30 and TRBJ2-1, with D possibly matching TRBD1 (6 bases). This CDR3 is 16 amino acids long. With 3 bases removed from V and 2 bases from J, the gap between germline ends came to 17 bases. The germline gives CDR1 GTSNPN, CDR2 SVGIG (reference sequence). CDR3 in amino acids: CAWRDSTQLPYNEQFF. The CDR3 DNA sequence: TGTGCCTGGAGGGACAGCACCCAGCTACCCTACAATGAGCAGTTCTTC.

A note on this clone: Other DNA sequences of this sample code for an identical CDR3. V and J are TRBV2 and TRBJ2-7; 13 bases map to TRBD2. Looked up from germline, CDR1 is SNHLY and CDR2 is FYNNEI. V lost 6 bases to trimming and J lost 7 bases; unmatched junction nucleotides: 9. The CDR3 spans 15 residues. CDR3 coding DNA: TGTGCCAGCAGCTATGGACTAGCGGGAGTGGAGGAGCAGTACTTC. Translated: CASSYGLAGVEEQYF. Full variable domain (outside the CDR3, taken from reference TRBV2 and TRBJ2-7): EPEVTQTPSHQVTQMGQEVILRCVPISNHLYFYWYRQILGQKVEFLVSFYNNEISEKSEIFDDQFSVERPDGSNFTLKIRSTKLEDSAMYFCASSYGLAGVEEQYFGPGTRLTVT.

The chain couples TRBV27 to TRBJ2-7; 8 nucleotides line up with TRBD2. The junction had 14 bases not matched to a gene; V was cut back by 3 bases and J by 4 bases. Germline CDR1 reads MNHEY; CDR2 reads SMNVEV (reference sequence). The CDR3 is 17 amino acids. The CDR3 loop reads CASSFRAAGAVSYEQYF. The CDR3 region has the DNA TGTGCCAGCAGTTTTAGAGCAGCGGGAGCTGTCTCGTACGAGCAGTACTTC.

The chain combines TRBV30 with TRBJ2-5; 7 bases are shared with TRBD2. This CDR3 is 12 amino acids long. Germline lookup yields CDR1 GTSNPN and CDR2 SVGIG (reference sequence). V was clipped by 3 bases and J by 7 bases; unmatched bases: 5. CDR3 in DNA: TGTGCCTGGAGGGCGGGAGCTGCGACCCAGTACTTC. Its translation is CAWRAGAATQYF.

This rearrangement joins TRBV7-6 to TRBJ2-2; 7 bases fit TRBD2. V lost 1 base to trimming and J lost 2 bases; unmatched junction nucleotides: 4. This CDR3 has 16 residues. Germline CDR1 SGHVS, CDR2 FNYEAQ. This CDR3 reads CASSLGGGTNTGELFF. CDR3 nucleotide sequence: TGTGCCAGCAGCTTAGGGGGGGGGACCAACACCGGGGAGCTGTTTTTT.